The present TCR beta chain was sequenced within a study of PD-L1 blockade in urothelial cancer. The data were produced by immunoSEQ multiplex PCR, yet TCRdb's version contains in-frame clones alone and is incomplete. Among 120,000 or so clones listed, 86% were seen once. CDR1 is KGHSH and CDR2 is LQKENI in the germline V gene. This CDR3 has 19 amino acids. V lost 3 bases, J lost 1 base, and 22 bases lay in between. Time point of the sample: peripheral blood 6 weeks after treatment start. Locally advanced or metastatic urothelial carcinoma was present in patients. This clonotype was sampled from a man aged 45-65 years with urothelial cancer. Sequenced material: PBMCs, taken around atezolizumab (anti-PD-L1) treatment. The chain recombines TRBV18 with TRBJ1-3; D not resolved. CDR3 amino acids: CASSPYPIKTVSSGNTIYF. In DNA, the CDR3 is TGTGCCAGCTCACCCTATCCGATTAAAACAGTATCATCTGGAAACACCATATATTTT. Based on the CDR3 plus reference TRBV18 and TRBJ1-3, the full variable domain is NAGVMQNPRHLVRRRGQEARLRCSPMKGHSHVYWYRQLPEEGLKFMVYLQKENIIDESGMPKERFSAEFPKEGPSILRIQQVVRGDSAAYFCASSPYPIKTVSSGNTIYFGEGSWLTVV.